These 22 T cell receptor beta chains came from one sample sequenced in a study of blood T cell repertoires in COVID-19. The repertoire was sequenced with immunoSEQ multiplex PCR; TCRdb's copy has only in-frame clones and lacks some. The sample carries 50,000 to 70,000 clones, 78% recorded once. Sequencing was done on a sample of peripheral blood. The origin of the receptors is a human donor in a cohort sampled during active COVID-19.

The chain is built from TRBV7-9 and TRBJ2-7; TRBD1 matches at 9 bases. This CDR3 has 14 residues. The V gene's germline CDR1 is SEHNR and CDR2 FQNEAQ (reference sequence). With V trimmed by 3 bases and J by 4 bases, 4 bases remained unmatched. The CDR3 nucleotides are TGTGCCAGCAGCTTGGAACAGGGGGCGTACGAGCAGTACTTC. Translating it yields CASSLEQGAYEQYF. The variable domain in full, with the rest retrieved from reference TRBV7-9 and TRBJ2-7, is DTGVSQNPRHKITKRGQNVTFRCDPISEHNRLYWYRQTLGQGPEFLTYFQNEAQLEKSRLLSDRFSAERPKGSFSTLEIQRTEQGDSAMYLCASSLEQGAYEQYFGPGTRLTVT.

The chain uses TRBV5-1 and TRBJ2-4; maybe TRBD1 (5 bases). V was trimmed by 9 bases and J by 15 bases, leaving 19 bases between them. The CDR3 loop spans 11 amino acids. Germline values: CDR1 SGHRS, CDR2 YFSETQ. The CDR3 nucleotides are TGCGCCATCCGAAAAGGGGAACGAATGTACTTC. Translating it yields CAIRKGERMYF.

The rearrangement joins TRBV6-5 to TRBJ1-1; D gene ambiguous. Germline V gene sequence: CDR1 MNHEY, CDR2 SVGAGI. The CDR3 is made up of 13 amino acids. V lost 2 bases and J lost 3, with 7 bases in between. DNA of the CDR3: TGTGCCAGCAGTTACGCAGGTGACACTGAAGCTTTCTTT. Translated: CASSYAGDTEAFF.

CDR3 region: CASSPGRSYEQYF. In nucleotides, the CDR3 is TGTGCCAGCAGCCCAGGGAGGTCCTACGAGCAGTACTTC. The chain recombines TRBV7-9 with TRBJ2-7; TRBD2 is a possible D gene (6 bases). CDR3 length: 13 amino acids. Trimming cost V 5 bases and J 1 base, with 9 bases left between them. From germline, CDR1 is SEHNR and CDR2 FQNEAQ (reference sequence).

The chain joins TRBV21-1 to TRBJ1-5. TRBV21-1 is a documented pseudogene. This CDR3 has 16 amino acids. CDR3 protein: CASSKDGGSGNQPQHF. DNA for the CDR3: TGTGCCAGCAGCAAAGATGGAGGGTCTGGCAATCAGCCCCAGCATTTT.

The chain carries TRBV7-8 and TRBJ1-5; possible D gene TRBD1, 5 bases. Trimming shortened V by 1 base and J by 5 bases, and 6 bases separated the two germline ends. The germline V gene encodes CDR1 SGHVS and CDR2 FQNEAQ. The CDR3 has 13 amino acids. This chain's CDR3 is CASSLVRDQPQHF. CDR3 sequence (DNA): TGTGCCAGCAGCTTAGTCAGGGATCAGCCCCAGCATTTT.

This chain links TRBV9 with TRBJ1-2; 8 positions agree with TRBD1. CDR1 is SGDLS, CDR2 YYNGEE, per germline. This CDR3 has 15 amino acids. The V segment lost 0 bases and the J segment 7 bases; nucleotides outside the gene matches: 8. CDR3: CASSVAGGQGLGYTF. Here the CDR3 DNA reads TGTGCCAGCAGCGTAGCTGGCGGACAGGGCCTTGGCTACACCTTC.

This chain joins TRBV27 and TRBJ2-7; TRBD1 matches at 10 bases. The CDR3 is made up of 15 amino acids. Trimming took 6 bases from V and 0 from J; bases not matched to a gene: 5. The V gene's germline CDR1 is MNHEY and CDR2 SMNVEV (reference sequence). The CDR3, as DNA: TGTGCCAGCAGGAGGACAGGGGGTATCTCCTACGAGCAGTACTTC. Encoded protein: CASRRTGGISYEQYF.

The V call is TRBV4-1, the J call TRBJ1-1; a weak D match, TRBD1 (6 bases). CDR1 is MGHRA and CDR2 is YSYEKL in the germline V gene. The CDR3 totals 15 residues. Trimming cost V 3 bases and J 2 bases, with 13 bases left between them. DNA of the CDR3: TGCGCCAGCAGCCACAGGACAGCCACTAACACTGAAGCTTTCTTT. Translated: CASSHRTATNTEAFF.

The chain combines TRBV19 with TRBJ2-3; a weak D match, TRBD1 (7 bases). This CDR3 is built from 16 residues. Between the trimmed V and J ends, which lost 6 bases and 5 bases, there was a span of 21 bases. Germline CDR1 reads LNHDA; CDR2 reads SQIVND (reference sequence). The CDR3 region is CASRSRGVSGGDTQYF. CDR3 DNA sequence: TGTGCCAGTAGAAGCAGGGGGGTTAGCGGTGGAGATACGCAGTATTTT.

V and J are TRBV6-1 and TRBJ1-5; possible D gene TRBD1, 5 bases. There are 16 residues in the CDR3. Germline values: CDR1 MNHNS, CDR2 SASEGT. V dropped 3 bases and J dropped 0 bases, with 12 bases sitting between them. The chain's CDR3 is CASSDPRQYSNQPQHF. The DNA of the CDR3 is TGTGCCAGCAGTGACCCCAGACAGTATAGCAATCAGCCCCAGCATTTT.

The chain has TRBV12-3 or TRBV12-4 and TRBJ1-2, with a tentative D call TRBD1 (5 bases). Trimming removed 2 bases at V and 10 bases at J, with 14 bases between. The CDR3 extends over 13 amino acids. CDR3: CASSLNRQGSYTF. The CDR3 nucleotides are TGTGCCAGCAGTTTAAATCGTCAGGGATCCTACACCTTC.

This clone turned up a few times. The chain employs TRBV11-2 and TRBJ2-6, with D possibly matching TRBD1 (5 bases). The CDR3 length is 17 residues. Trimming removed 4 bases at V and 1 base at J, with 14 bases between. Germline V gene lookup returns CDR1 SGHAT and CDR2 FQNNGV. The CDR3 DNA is TGTGCCAGCAGCTCATACAAGGGGCCTTCTGGGGCCAACGTCCTGACTTTC. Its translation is CASSSYKGPSGANVLTF. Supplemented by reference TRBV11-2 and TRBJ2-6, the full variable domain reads EAGVAQSPRYKIIEKRQSVAFWCNPISGHATLYWYQQILGQGPKLLIQFQNNGVVDDSQLPKDRFSAERLKGVDSTLKIQPAKLEDSAVYLCASSSYKGPSGANVLTFGAGSRLTVL.

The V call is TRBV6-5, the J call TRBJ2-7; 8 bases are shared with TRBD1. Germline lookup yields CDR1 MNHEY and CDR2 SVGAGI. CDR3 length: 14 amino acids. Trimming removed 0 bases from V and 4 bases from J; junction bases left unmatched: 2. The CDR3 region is CASSYSGQEYEQYF. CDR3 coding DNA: TGTGCCAGCAGTTACTCGGGACAGGAATACGAGCAGTACTTC.

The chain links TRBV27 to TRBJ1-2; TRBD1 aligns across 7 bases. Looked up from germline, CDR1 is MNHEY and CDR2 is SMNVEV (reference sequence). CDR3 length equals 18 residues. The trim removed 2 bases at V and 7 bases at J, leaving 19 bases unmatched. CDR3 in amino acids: CASSLTRDPNRGRAGYTF. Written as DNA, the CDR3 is TGTGCCAGCAGTTTAACCCGTGACCCGAACAGGGGTCGGGCTGGCTACACCTTC.

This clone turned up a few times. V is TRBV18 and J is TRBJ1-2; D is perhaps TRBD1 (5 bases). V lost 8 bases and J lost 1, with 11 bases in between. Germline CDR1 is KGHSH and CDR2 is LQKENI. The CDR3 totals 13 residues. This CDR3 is CASHKTDNYGYTF. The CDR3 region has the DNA TGTGCCAGCCATAAGACAGATAACTATGGCTACACCTTC. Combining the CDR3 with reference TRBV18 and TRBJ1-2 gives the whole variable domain NAGVMQNPRHLVRRRGQEARLRCSPMKGHSHVYWYRQLPEEGLKFMVYLQKENIIDESGMPKERFSAEFPKEGPSILRIQQVVRGDSAAYFCASHKTDNYGYTFGSGTRLTVV.

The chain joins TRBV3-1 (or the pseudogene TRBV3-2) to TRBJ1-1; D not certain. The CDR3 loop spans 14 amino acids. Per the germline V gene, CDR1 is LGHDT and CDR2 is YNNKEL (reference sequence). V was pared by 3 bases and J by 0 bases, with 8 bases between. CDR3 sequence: CASSHPTMNTEAFF. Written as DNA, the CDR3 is TGTGCCAGCAGCCATCCCACAATGAACACTGAAGCTTTCTTT.

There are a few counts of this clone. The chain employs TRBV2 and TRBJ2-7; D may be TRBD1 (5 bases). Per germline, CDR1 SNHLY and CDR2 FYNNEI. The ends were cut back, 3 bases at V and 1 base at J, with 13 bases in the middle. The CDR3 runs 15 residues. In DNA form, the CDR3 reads TGTGCCAGCAGTGAGCGCCAGGGAAGGTCCTACGAGCAGTACTTC. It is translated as CASSERQGRSYEQYF. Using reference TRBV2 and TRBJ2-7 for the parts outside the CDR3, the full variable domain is EPEVTQTPSHQVTQMGQEVILRCVPISNHLYFYWYRQILGQKVEFLVSFYNNEISEKSEIFDDQFSVERPDGSNFTLKIRSTKLEDSAMYFCASSERQGRSYEQYFGPGTRLTVT.

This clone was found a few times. In DNA, the CDR3 is TGTGCCAGCAGTTTAGTACAGGGTTTCTACGAGCAGTACTTC. Amino acids: CASSLVQGFYEQYF. J is TRBJ2-7 and V is TRBV27; D possibly corresponds to TRBD1 (6 bases). The CDR3 loop spans 14 amino acids. Germline-derived CDR1 and CDR2 are MNHEY and SMNVEV (reference sequence). V lost 2 bases and J lost 3, with 11 bases in between.

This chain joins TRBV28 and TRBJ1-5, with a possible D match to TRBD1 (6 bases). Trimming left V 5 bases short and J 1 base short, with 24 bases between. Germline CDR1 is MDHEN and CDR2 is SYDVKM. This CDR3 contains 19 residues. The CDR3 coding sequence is TGTGCCAGCAGTAGACGAGGGGGGGGGAGTACTAAAAGCAATCAGCCCCAGCATTTT. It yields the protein CASSRRGGGSTKSNQPQHF. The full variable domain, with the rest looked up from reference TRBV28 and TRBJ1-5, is DVKVTQSSRYLVKRTGEKVFLECVQDMDHENMFWYRQDPGLGLRLIYFSYDVKMKEKGDIPEGYSVSREKKERFSLILESASTNQTSMYLCASSRRGGGSTKSNQPQHFGDGTRLSIL.

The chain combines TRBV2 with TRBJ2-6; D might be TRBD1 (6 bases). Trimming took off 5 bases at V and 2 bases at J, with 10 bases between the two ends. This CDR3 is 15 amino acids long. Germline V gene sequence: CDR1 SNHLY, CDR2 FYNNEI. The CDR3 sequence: CASSLTGTGANVLTF. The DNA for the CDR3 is TGTGCCAGCAGTTTAACAGGGACTGGGGCCAACGTCCTGACTTTC.

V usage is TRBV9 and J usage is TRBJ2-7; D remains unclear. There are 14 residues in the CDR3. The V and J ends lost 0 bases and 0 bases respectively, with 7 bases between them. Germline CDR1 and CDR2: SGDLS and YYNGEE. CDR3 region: CASSVGQFSYEQYF. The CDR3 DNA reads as TGTGCCAGCAGCGTAGGGCAGTTCTCCTACGAGCAGTACTTC.